A single sample gave rise to the 21 T cell receptor beta chains below, sequenced in a study of spatial heterogeneity in lung cancer. Their specific antigens are unknown. TCRdb re-called the 5' RACE reads through MiXCR, storing one row per CDR3 protein. The sample has 13,000 or so distinct CDR3 sequences; 5.5% to 6% are singletons. The time point was: sample taken at primary tumor resection. Whole-study results and caveats: Within tumors, counts of expanded alpha and beta TCRs tracked tumor mutation counts.

The sample in question was lung tumor tissue, obtained at surgery. The receptors stem from a female donor with early-stage non-small cell lung cancer.

This clonotype was observed many times. The library was designed around alpha chains, so this beta chain is a stray read whose abundance carries little weight. The chain recombines TRBV28 with TRBJ1-6; D gene unclear. This CDR3 contains 14 residues. V was shortened by 3 bases and J by 8 bases, with 11 bases between the two germline ends. The germline V gene has CDR1 MDHEN and CDR2 SYDVKM. DNA of the CDR3: TGTGCCAGCAGTTTGAGGGTATCCCATTCACCCCTCCACTTT. Protein sequence: CASSLRVSHSPLHF.

This clonotype appeared many times. This beta chain turned up in a library designed for alpha chains; as an off-target read, its abundance says little. The chain uses TRBV3-1 and TRBJ2-3; TRBD2 might be the D (6 bases). The CDR3 loop spans 12 amino acids. The V gene lost 11 bases and the J gene lost 2 bases, with 11 bases spanning the gap. The germline V gene has CDR1 LGHDT and CDR2 YNNKEL (reference sequence). In nucleotides, the CDR3 is TGTGCCGGGGGGATCCTCACAGATACGCAGTATTTT. Protein sequence: CAGGILTDTQYF.

This clonotype has a count of ten or more. This beta chain is a stray sequence in a library constructed for alpha chains; its clone size is not meaningful. This chain connects TRBV14 to TRBJ2-2, with D hard to call. The germline V gene has CDR1 SGHDN and CDR2 FVKESK. V was pared by 1 base and J by 5 bases, with 5 bases between. The length of the CDR3 is 13 residues. CDR3 loop: CASSQGWTGELFF. Here the CDR3 DNA reads TGTGCCAGCAGCCAAGGGTGGACCGGGGAGCTGTTTTTT.

Note on this clonotype: Being off target in a library aimed at alpha chains, this beta chain has a size of little meaning. V usage is TRBV7-9 and J usage is TRBJ2-1; maybe TRBD1 (6 bases). CDR3 size: 13 residues. The V gene lost 1 base and the J gene lost 6 bases, with 7 bases spanning the gap. Germline V gives CDR1 SEHNR, CDR2 FQNEAQ (reference sequence). Here the CDR3 DNA reads TGTGCCAGCAGCTTAGGGGGGCTCAATGAGCAGTTCTTC. As protein: CASSLGGLNEQFF.

To note about this clonotype: The size of this beta chain means little, since it is a stray read in a library made for alpha chains. The chain has TRBV7-4 and TRBJ2-3; TRBD2 might be the D (6 bases). Trimming cost V 5 bases and J 1 base, with 10 bases left between them. CDR1 is SGHVT, CDR2 SQSDAQ, per germline. CDR3 length: 14 residues. CDR3 in amino acids: CASSRGLRTDTQYF. The CDR3 DNA reads TGTGCCAGCAGCCGGGGACTCCGCACAGATACGCAGTATTTT.

This clonotype was counted once. In a library made to pick up alpha chains, this beta chain is a stray read with a size that means little. The V and J genes are TRBV12-3 or TRBV12-4 and TRBJ1-5, with D tentatively TRBD1 (6 bases). V was pared by 1 base and J by 5 bases, with 15 bases between. The length of the CDR3 is 16 residues. The chain's CDR3 is CASSLGRGRGDQPQHF. The CDR3 DNA sequence: TGTGCCAGCAGTTTAGGCCGAGGCAGGGGAGATCAGCCCCAGCATTTT.

This clonotype showed up many times. The library was designed around alpha chains, so this beta chain is a stray read whose abundance carries little weight. The chain combines TRBV7-9 with TRBJ1-1; D is unclear. Trimming removed 10 bases from V and 11 bases from J, with 8 bases in between. There are 8 residues in the CDR3. The V gene's germline CDR1 is SEHNR and CDR2 FQNEAQ (reference sequence). The CDR3 loop is CATSGAFF. The DNA for the CDR3 is TGTGCCACCTCCGGGGCTTTCTTT.

This clonotype was counted ten times or more. Within a library made for alpha chains, this beta chain is off target, and its count is uninformative. The chain links TRBV5-1 to TRBJ1-1; 10 nucleotides align to TRBD1. From germline, CDR1 is SGHRS and CDR2 YFSETQ. The CDR3 has 14 amino acids. Germline trimming cut 5 bases from V and 3 bases from J; bases unmatched to any gene: 4. CDR3 loop: CASRVGQGDTEAFF. The DNA of the CDR3 is TGCGCCAGCAGAGTTGGACAGGGGGACACTGAAGCTTTCTTT.

There are many counts of this clonotype. This beta chain is a stray sequence in a library constructed for alpha chains; its clone size is not meaningful. The V gene is TRBV6-2 or TRBV6-3, the J gene TRBJ2-5; 12 nucleotides align to TRBD1. The ends lost 6 bases at V and 6 bases at J; junction bases unmatched: 8. CDR1 is MNHEY, CDR2 SVGEGT, per germline. There are 15 residues in the CDR3. The CDR3 nucleotides are TGTGCCAGCAGGACCGGGACAGGGGGCACGAAGACCCAGTACTTC. Its translation: CASRTGTGGTKTQYF.

In this sample, this clonotype turned up many times. This beta chain is an unintended read in a library built for alpha chains; its size means little. V gene TRBV18 combines with J gene TRBJ2-2; D is ambiguous. With 2 bases removed from V and 4 bases from J, the gap between germline ends came to 17 bases. The CDR3 totals 17 residues. Germline V gene sequence: CDR1 KGHSH, CDR2 LQKENI. In nucleotides, the CDR3 is TGTGCCAGCTCACCATCAGAGACTTTCTTCTCCACCGGGGAGCTGTTTTTT. Translating gives CASSPSETFFSTGELFF.

As regards this clonotype: Little can be read into the size of this beta chain, an off-target read in a library designed for alpha chains. The chain uses TRBV6-6 and TRBJ2-2, with a tentative D call TRBD1 (6 bases). The length of the CDR3 is 13 residues. Trimming removed 9 bases from V and 8 bases from J, with 16 bases in between. From germline, CDR1 is MNHNY and CDR2 SVGAGI (reference sequence). CDR3 residues: CASRRGEGGELFF. For the CDR3, the DNA is TGTGCCAGTCGCAGGGGAGAGGGAGGGGAGCTGTTTTTT.

Comment on this clonotype: Little can be read into the size of this beta chain, an off-target read in a library designed for alpha chains. The chain combines TRBV30 with TRBJ1-2, with D perhaps matching TRBD1 (5 bases). The length of the CDR3 is 11 residues. The V end lost 2 bases, the J end lost 7 bases, and 8 bases lay between the germline ends. In germline, CDR1 is GTSNPN, CDR2 SVGIG (reference sequence). The CDR3, as DNA: TGTGCCTGGAGTCACAGGTTTGGCTACACCTTC. Translation gives CAWSHRFGYTF.

This clonotype was observed at least ten times. The library was prepared for alpha chains; this beta chain is a stray read, so its frequency means little. The rearrangement joins TRBV4-1 to TRBJ1-2, with a tentative D call TRBD1 (5 bases). Germline lookup yields CDR1 MGHRA and CDR2 YSYEKL. CDR3 length equals 13 residues. V gave up 0 bases and J gave up 7 bases, with 9 bases separating them. CDR3 region: CASSQEVRGGYTF. In DNA form, the CDR3 reads TGCGCCAGCAGCCAAGAGGTGAGGGGTGGCTACACCTTC.

This clonotype occurred many times. Little can be read into the size of this beta chain, an off-target read in a library designed for alpha chains. This chain uses TRBV5-1 with TRBJ1-6, with 7 positions matching TRBD1. Germline V gene lookup returns CDR1 SGHRS and CDR2 YFSETQ. The CDR3 loop spans 15 amino acids. The J segment lost 9 bases and the V segment lost 0 bases, leaving 6 bases of the junction unmatched. CDR3 sequence: CASSLGQGGGSPLHF. The CDR3 region has the DNA TGCGCCAGCAGCTTGGGACAGGGAGGAGGTTCACCCCTCCACTTT. Looking up the rest from reference TRBV5-1 and TRBJ1-6 gives the full variable domain: KAGVTQTPRYLIKTRGQQVTLSCSPISGHRSVSWYQQTPGQGLQFLFEYFSETQRNKGNFPGRFSGRQFSNSRSEMNVSTLELGDSALYLCASSLGQGGGSPLHFGNGTRLTVT.

This clonotype was seen at least ten times. In a library made to pick up alpha chains, this beta chain is a stray read with a size that means little. The chain is built from TRBV11-2 and TRBJ1-6, with a possible D match to TRBD1 (5 bases). The germline CDR1 and CDR2 sequences are SGHAT and FQNNGV. CDR3 length: 16 amino acids. Trimming left V 1 base short and J 4 bases short, with 11 bases between. CDR3: CASSLVGRQYNSPLHF. DNA for the CDR3: TGTGCCAGCAGCTTAGTAGGTCGACAGTATAATTCACCCCTCCACTTT.

There are many counts of this clonotype. Little can be read into the size of this beta chain, an off-target read in a library designed for alpha chains. The V gene is TRBV20-1, the J gene TRBJ1-6; D gene uncertain. Germline loops: CDR1 DFQATT, CDR2 SNEGSKA (reference sequence). V was pared by 1 base and J by 4 bases, with 8 bases between. The CDR3 is made up of 14 amino acids. The CDR3 region is CSARARTYNSPLHF. CDR3 nucleotide sequence: TGCAGTGCTAGAGCAAGAACTTATAATTCACCCCTCCACTTT.

This clonotype was seen many times. Since it is a stray read in a library aimed at alpha chains, this beta chain has a size that is not meaningful. The V gene is TRBV12-3 or TRBV12-4, the J gene TRBJ1-6; 9 bases fit TRBD1. The length of the CDR3 is 14 residues. Unmatched junction bases numbered 4, after V lost 6 bases and J lost 7 bases. The chain's CDR3 is CASRGQGWNSPLHF. The CDR3 nucleotides are TGTGCCAGCAGGGGACAGGGTTGGAATTCACCCCTCCACTTT.

This clonotype was seen ten or more times. For a library built for alpha chains, this beta chain is a stray read; little rests on its size. This chain joins TRBV4-2 and TRBJ2-4; the D gene is possibly TRBD1 (5 bases). V gave up 0 bases and J gave up 1 base, with 7 bases separating them. This CDR3 is built from 15 residues. The germline V gene has CDR1 LGHNA and CDR2 YNFKEQ. DNA of the CDR3: TGTGCCAGCAGCCAAGAAAAGGGGGCCAAAAACATTCAGTACTTC. Amino acids: CASSQEKGAKNIQYF.

Ten or more counts support this clonotype. The library was designed around alpha chains, so this beta chain is a stray read whose abundance carries little weight. The rearrangement links TRBV20-1 to TRBJ2-6; D call uncertain. With 3 bases removed from V and 2 bases from J, the gap between germline ends came to 11 bases. The CDR3 is 15 amino acids. The germline V gene encodes CDR1 DFQATT and CDR2 SNEGSKA (reference sequence). DNA of the CDR3: TGCAGTGCTAGTCCAGGTCGGGCTGGGGCCAACGTCCTGACTTTC. Translating it yields CSASPGRAGANVLTF.

In its sample, this clonotype was seen a few times. This beta chain lies outside the target of a library built for alpha chains; its clone size means little. The chain couples TRBV5-5 to TRBJ1-1; D might be TRBD1 (5 bases). The CDR3 is made up of 16 amino acids. Germline V gene sequence: CDR1 SGHKS, CDR2 YYEKEE (reference sequence). Trimming removed 4 bases from V and 1 base from J, with 17 bases in between. CDR3 region: CASSPQGLGANTEAFF. Here the CDR3 DNA reads TGTGCCAGCAGCCCCCAGGGCTTAGGGGCGAACACTGAAGCTTTCTTT.

This clonotype was recorded at least ten times. A library made for alpha chains picked up this beta chain off target, so its size means little. CDR3 sequence: CDYTGGADNEQFF. In DNA, the CDR3 is TGTGATTATACAGGGGGCGCGGACAATGAGCAGTTCTTC. The gene calls are TRBV21-1 and TRBJ2-1; TRBD1 is the table's D call and was not checked against the DNA. TRBV21-1 is labeled a pseudogene. There are 13 residues in the CDR3.